This T cell receptor (beta chain) was sequenced during a study of CD8+ T cells in alopecia areata (dated by TCRdb to the late 2010s). For context, the study as a whole: The treated patients, all with moderate-to-severe alopecia areata, were enrolled in an open-label pilot trial of oral tofacitinib given at 5 to 10 mg twice daily. RNA was extracted with the PAXgene miRNA kit for fixed scalp, the miRNeasy kit for PBMCs, and the RNeasy kit for mouse skin. Clonality in the scalp was compared among normal scalp (n=4), patchy alopecia areata scalp (n=8), and alopecia totalis/universalis scalp (n=8). Scalp tissue and sorted CD4+ and CD8+ peripheral blood T cells from patchy and totalis/universalis alopecia areata patients and from healthy controls were covered by human TCRbeta sequencing. Biopsies were taken from tofacitinib-treated patients at baseline and again at 4 and 24 weeks into treatment, and several of those patients also had a later scalp biopsy. TCRbeta CDR3 regions were amplified by immunoSEQ multiplex PCR with 35 Vbeta forward and 13 Jbeta reverse primers. In treated patients, disease severity was measured using the SALT score, which gives the percentage of scalp surface area affected. The study used high-throughput TCRbeta sequencing to examine T cell clonal expansion in alopecia areata, in both the C3H/HeJ mouse model and human patients. Patients stayed on tofacitinib for 6 to 18 months and then had 6 months of follow-up off drug so that delayed response and recurrence could be assessed. Study-level results and caveats: Resident alphabeta T cells in normal human skin are also sequenced, complicating scalp TCR repertoire analysis, unlike mouse skin dominated by gammadelta T cells. Scalp clonality and the number of expanded CD8+ clones among the top 100 scalp clones were significantly decreased by tofacitinib. Compared with normal scalp, lesional scalp had higher clonality and more expanded CD8+ clones, particularly in alopecia totalis/universalis, a pattern that suggests antigenic drive. Many expanded lesional clones were found to persist in scalp and blood during tofacitinib treatment, and relapse after treatment cessation may be partly explained by this persistence. Compared with mice, TCR sequences shared between patients were less clear, possibly partly because of HLA diversity across the patient population. Because the treated cohort was small and had only one nonresponder, larger studies are needed to examine links between baseline CD8+ expansion and response.

V has 0 bases trimmed and J has 8 bases trimmed; junction bases matching no gene number 9. From cysteine to phenylalanine, the CDR3 is 15 amino acids long. Only the CDR3 DNA stays, 45 bases, in frame from base 1. In the germline V gene, CDR1 corresponds to SGHRS and CDR2 to YFSETQ. Library preparation used the immunoSEQ multiplex PCR assay. For TCR sequencing, RNA was extracted from every sample and reverse transcribed into cDNA to serve as template. SuperScript III was used for first-strand cDNA synthesis, primed with a 2:1 mix of oligo-dT and random hexamers. Amplification bias was assessed with a synthetic immune receptor repertoire, and residual bias was removed computationally. The original methods were these. Raw reads were preprocessed to remove errors, and CDR3 was defined by IMGT conventions from the conserved cysteine to phenylalanine. To get clonality, Shannon entropy was normalized by log2 of the number of productive unique TCRs and the result was subtracted from 1. CD4 or CD8 identity of scalp clones was inferred by cross-referencing scalp TCRbeta sequences with sorted blood CD4 and CD8 repertoires. TCRdb took this table from immuneACCESS and kept in-frame rearrangements with V and J called. Such tables lack part of the clones; where checked against another copy, unresolved V genes explain under half of the gap, and the rest is unexplained. V and J calls and clone size are as listed in that table; D and trimming were resolved from the DNA. This sample gives 150,000 to 200,000 clones in total; 50% to 70% of them show up just once. Approximately 1.2% of the sample goes to the ten largest clones.

With respect to this clone: Its antigen remains undetermined. No base quality values were provided; no much bigger clone lies one nucleotide off.

Interpreted using the paper, the treatment or condition label stands for: oral pan-JAK inhibitor, 5-10 mg twice daily. From alopecia areata patients, peripheral blood was collected along with lesional scalp punch biopsies. PBMCs were separated by density centrifugation and stained for CD3, CD4 and CD8, after which CD4+ and CD8+ T cells were sorted on a FACSAria. The chain is assembled from TRBV5-1 and TRBJ1-2, with 8 bases in between that match TRBD1. Sequenced material: CD4+ T cells sorted from blood, taken between weeks 49 and 50, from a patient treated with tofacitinib. This sequence originates from a human donor with alopecia areata. The encoded CDR3 is CASSLEGQGVGGYTF. The DNA sequence is given as TGCGCCAGCAGCTTGGAAGGACAGGGAGTCGGCGGCTACACCTTC.